The rows below give T cell receptor beta chains drawn from one sample of a study of shared clonotypes between healthy human individuals. Assay used: immunoSEQ multiplex PCR; TCRdb lists only in-frame clones, some missing. The sample holds approximately 2.4 million clones; around 95% are singletons and the top ten take about 0.13%. Sample: naive CD4+ T cells sorted from blood. These receptors all stem from a man younger than 35 in good health. The CDR3 runs from the conserved cysteine through the conserved F or W. Fields, in order: clone size, D gene, J gene, V gene, CDR3 protein, CDR3 DNA. The D gene is left open where the match is weak. Clone size is stated in some rows and not others, as once, few, many or a class when expanded.

abundance: -
d_gene: TRBD1
j_gene: TRBJ2-1
v_gene: TRBV30
CDR3aa: CAWSVGRQGVLNEQFF
CDR3nt: TGTGCCTGGAGTGTAGGTCGGCAGGGGGTACTAAATGAGCAGTTCTTC

abundance: -
d_gene: -
j_gene: TRBJ2-2
v_gene: TRBV5-1
CDR3aa: CASSLEAGSTGELFF
CDR3nt: TGCGCCAGCAGCTTGGAGGCAGGGAGCACCGGGGAGCTGTTTTTT

abundance: once
d_gene: -
j_gene: TRBJ2-3
v_gene: TRBV5-1
CDR3aa: CASSAEAADRADTQYF
CDR3nt: TGCGCCAGCAGCGCTGAGGCCGCGGATCGGGCAGATACGCAGTATTTT

abundance: once
d_gene: -
j_gene: TRBJ2-7
v_gene: TRBV7-2
CDR3aa: CASSSAGGRYEQYF
CDR3nt: TGTGCCAGCAGCTCGGCCGGGGGCAGGTACGAGCAGTACTTC

abundance: -
d_gene: TRBD2
j_gene: TRBJ2-1
v_gene: TRBV5-1
CDR3aa: CASRTSGGSSYNEQFF
CDR3nt: TGCGCCAGCAGAACTAGCGGGGGGAGCTCCTACAATGAGCAGTTCTTC

abundance: -
d_gene: TRBD2
j_gene: TRBJ2-5
v_gene: TRBV19
CDR3aa: CASTPSGGGKTQYF
CDR3nt: TGTGCCAGTACCCCTAGCGGGGGCGGGAAGACCCAGTACTTC

abundance: -
d_gene: TRBD2
j_gene: TRBJ2-3
v_gene: TRBV5-4
CDR3aa: CASSSPGLAAGADTQYF
CDR3nt: TGTGCCAGCAGCTCGCCGGGACTAGCGGCGGGAGCAGATACGCAGTATTTT

abundance: -
d_gene: TRBD1
j_gene: TRBJ2-7
v_gene: TRBV18
CDR3aa: CASSPWDRPYEQYF
CDR3nt: TGTGCCAGCTCACCTTGGGACAGGCCTTACGAGCAGTACTTC

abundance: once
d_gene: TRBD1
j_gene: TRBJ1-6
v_gene: TRBV30
CDR3aa: CAWSVETGLFSPLHF
CDR3nt: TGTGCCTGGAGTGTGGAGACAGGGCTTTTTTCACCCCTCCACTTT

abundance: -
d_gene: TRBD2
j_gene: TRBJ2-5
v_gene: TRBV7-9
CDR3aa: CASSSPRGSGRLQETQYF
CDR3nt: TGTGCCAGCAGCTCGCCCCGGGGGAGCGGGAGATTGCAAGAGACCCAGTACTTC

abundance: -
d_gene: -
j_gene: TRBJ1-4
v_gene: TRBV5-1
CDR3aa: CASSPVPHKNEKLFF
CDR3nt: TGCGCCAGCAGTCCAGTCCCCCACAAAAATGAAAAACTGTTTTTT

abundance: -
d_gene: -
j_gene: TRBJ1-5
v_gene: TRBV28
CDR3aa: CASRRLSNQPQHF
CDR3nt: TGTGCCAGCAGACGCCTGAGCAATCAGCCCCAGCATTTT

abundance: -
d_gene: TRBD1
j_gene: TRBJ1-1
v_gene: TRBV11-2
CDR3aa: CASSPGQGNTEAFF
CDR3nt: TGTGCCAGCAGCCCAGGACAGGGGAACACTGAAGCTTTCTTT

abundance: -
d_gene: -
j_gene: TRBJ2-3
v_gene: TRBV7-6
CDR3aa: CASSKVGGTTDTQYF
CDR3nt: TGTGCCAGCAGCAAAGTCGGAGGGACGACAGATACGCAGTATTTT

abundance: -
d_gene: -
j_gene: TRBJ2-7
v_gene: TRBV18
CDR3aa: CASSPPGTTYEQYF
CDR3nt: TGTGCCAGCTCACCACCGGGGACCACGTACGAGCAGTACTTC

abundance: -
d_gene: -
j_gene: TRBJ1-6
v_gene: TRBV6-1
CDR3aa: CASKPMRVGSPLHF
CDR3nt: TGTGCCAGCAAACCGATGAGGGTGGGTTCACCCCTCCACTTT

abundance: -
d_gene: TRBD1
j_gene: TRBJ1-2
v_gene: TRBV4-1
CDR3aa: CASSLLGQGGGGYTF
CDR3nt: TGCGCCAGCAGCCTTTTGGGACAGGGAGGCGGTGGCTACACCTTC

abundance: -
d_gene: -
j_gene: TRBJ2-5
v_gene: TRBV5-1
CDR3aa: CASSLNFQETQYF
CDR3nt: TGCGCCAGCAGCTTGAACTTCCAAGAGACCCAGTACTTC

abundance: -
d_gene: -
j_gene: TRBJ1-1
v_gene: TRBV4-1
CDR3aa: CASSTIEGMNTEAFF
CDR3nt: TGCGCCAGCAGCACCATTGAGGGCATGAACACTGAAGCTTTCTTT

abundance: -
d_gene: -
j_gene: TRBJ2-1
v_gene: TRBV30
CDR3aa: CAWSSGSPYNEQFF
CDR3nt: TGTGCCTGGAGCTCGGGCTCCCCATACAATGAGCAGTTCTTC

abundance: once
d_gene: TRBD2
j_gene: TRBJ2-1
v_gene: TRBV7-9
CDR3aa: CASGNYPSGREGTYNEQFF
CDR3nt: TGTGCCAGCGGAAATTACCCTAGCGGGAGGGAGGGGACCTACAATGAGCAGTTCTTC

abundance: -
d_gene: TRBD1
j_gene: TRBJ2-6
v_gene: TRBV27
CDR3aa: CASSLFFGTGAGANVLTF
CDR3nt: TGTGCCAGCAGTTTATTTTTCGGGACAGGGGCTGGGGCCAACGTCCTGACTTTC

abundance: -
d_gene: -
j_gene: TRBJ1-6
v_gene: TRBV6-5
CDR3aa: CASSSRVSPLHF
CDR3nt: TGTGCCAGCAGCAGCAGGGTTTCACCCCTCCACTTT

abundance: once
d_gene: -
j_gene: TRBJ2-7
v_gene: TRBV7-9
CDR3aa: CASSLSGNSYEQYF
CDR3nt: TGTGCCAGCAGCTTATCTGGGAACTCCTACGAGCAGTACTTC

abundance: once
d_gene: TRBD2
j_gene: TRBJ2-1
v_gene: TRBV9
CDR3aa: CASSPSGGVPEYNEQFF
CDR3nt: TGTGCCAGCAGCCCTTCCGGGGGGGTACCGGAATACAATGAGCAGTTCTTC

abundance: -
d_gene: -
j_gene: TRBJ1-2
v_gene: TRBV10-3
CDR3aa: CAISESLSMTRWTF
CDR3nt: TGTGCCATCAGTGAGTCTCTCTCGATGACTCGGTGGACCTTC

abundance: -
d_gene: TRBD1
j_gene: TRBJ1-4
v_gene: TRBV4-1
CDR3aa: CASSQRSPDRGTPNNEKLFF
CDR3nt: TGCGCCAGCAGCCAAAGGAGCCCGGACAGGGGCACCCCGAATAATGAAAAACTGTTTTTT

abundance: -
d_gene: TRBD1
j_gene: TRBJ1-2
v_gene: TRBV7-2
CDR3aa: CASSIGQGLGYGYTF
CDR3nt: TGTGCCAGCAGCATCGGACAGGGACTGGGTTATGGCTACACCTTC

abundance: -
d_gene: TRBD1
j_gene: TRBJ1-5
v_gene: TRBV25-1
CDR3aa: CASSEDRDRPSSNQPQHF
CDR3nt: TGTGCCAGCAGTGAAGACCGGGACAGGCCTTCGAGCAATCAGCCCCAGCATTTT

abundance: -
d_gene: -
j_gene: TRBJ1-4
v_gene: TRBV30
CDR3aa: CAWSAGGTSSNGKLFF
CDR3nt: TGTGCCTGGAGTGCCGGAGGGACATCTTCTAATGGAAAACTGTTTTTT

abundance: -
d_gene: TRBD1
j_gene: TRBJ2-5
v_gene: TRBV19
CDR3aa: CASSISSGQRPGTQYF
CDR3nt: TGTGCCAGTAGTATCAGTTCGGGACAGCGCCCTGGGACCCAGTACTTC

abundance: -
d_gene: -
j_gene: TRBJ1-1
v_gene: TRBV2
CDR3aa: CASRSTGNTEAFF
CDR3nt: TGTGCCAGCAGATCGACAGGGAACACTGAAGCTTTCTTT

abundance: -
d_gene: -
j_gene: TRBJ1-4
v_gene: TRBV19
CDR3aa: CASSTPGKSTNEKLFF
CDR3nt: TGTGCCAGTAGTACCCCAGGGAAATCAACTAATGAAAAACTGTTTTTT

abundance: -
d_gene: TRBD1
j_gene: TRBJ1-6
v_gene: TRBV5-6
CDR3aa: CALPSTGGDGNSPLHF
CDR3nt: TGTGCCCTCCCTTCGACAGGGGGCGATGGTAATTCACCCCTCCACTTT

abundance: -
d_gene: TRBD2
j_gene: TRBJ2-5
v_gene: TRBV5-1
CDR3aa: CASSLGPAGGQETQYF
CDR3nt: TGCGCCAGCAGCTTGGGCCCAGCGGGGGGACAAGAGACCCAGTACTTC

abundance: -
d_gene: TRBD2
j_gene: TRBJ2-1
v_gene: TRBV5-1
CDR3aa: CASSRTSGSGEQFF
CDR3nt: TGCGCCAGCAGCAGGACTAGCGGGTCGGGCGAGCAGTTCTTC

abundance: -
d_gene: -
j_gene: TRBJ1-2
v_gene: TRBV6-5
CDR3aa: CASSYSGGNYGYTF
CDR3nt: TGTGCCAGCAGTTACTCCGGCGGTAACTATGGCTACACCTTC

abundance: -
d_gene: -
j_gene: TRBJ2-1
v_gene: TRBV11-2
CDR3aa: CASSLGVGADEQFF
CDR3nt: TGTGCCAGCAGCTTAGGTGTAGGAGCGGATGAGCAGTTCTTC

abundance: -
d_gene: -
j_gene: TRBJ1-2
v_gene: TRBV20-1
CDR3aa: CSASYYGYTF
CDR3nt: TGCAGTGCTAGTTACTATGGCTACACCTTC

abundance: -
d_gene: -
j_gene: TRBJ1-2
v_gene: TRBV7-6
CDR3aa: CASSLGRNYGYTF
CDR3nt: TGTGCCAGCAGCTTGGGACGTAACTATGGCTACACCTTC

abundance: few
d_gene: TRBD1
j_gene: TRBJ1-2
v_gene: TRBV25-1
CDR3aa: CASSGTQGAGGYTF
CDR3nt: TGTGCCAGCAGTGGCACGCAGGGGGCGGGAGGCTACACCTTC

abundance: -
d_gene: -
j_gene: TRBJ2-3
v_gene: TRBV19
CDR3aa: CASSTRVGSTDTQYF
CDR3nt: TGTGCCAGTAGTACCCGCGTCGGGAGCACAGATACGCAGTATTTT

abundance: -
d_gene: -
j_gene: TRBJ2-7
v_gene: TRBV7-8
CDR3aa: CASSGGGQPYEQYF
CDR3nt: TGTGCCAGCAGCGGGGGGGGACAGCCCTACGAGCAGTACTTC

abundance: -
d_gene: -
j_gene: TRBJ1-1
v_gene: TRBV10-3
CDR3aa: CAISEPITGGRNTEAFF
CDR3nt: TGTGCCATCAGTGAGCCCATAACTGGGGGACGGAACACTGAAGCTTTCTTT

abundance: -
d_gene: -
j_gene: TRBJ1-1
v_gene: TRBV7-2
CDR3aa: CASSRSRPNTEAFF
CDR3nt: TGTGCCAGCAGCCGCTCGAGGCCTAACACTGAAGCTTTCTTT

abundance: -
d_gene: TRBD1
j_gene: TRBJ1-2
v_gene: TRBV28
CDR3aa: CASSLGTGINYGYTF
CDR3nt: TGTGCCAGCAGTTTAGGGACAGGGATAAACTATGGCTACACCTTC

abundance: -
d_gene: TRBD2
j_gene: TRBJ2-7
v_gene: TRBV6-5
CDR3aa: CASSYEGTSGTYEQYF
CDR3nt: TGTGCCAGCAGTTACGAAGGGACTAGCGGGACCTACGAGCAGTACTTC

abundance: -
d_gene: -
j_gene: TRBJ1-5
v_gene: TRBV7-9
CDR3aa: CASSHSGVGNQPQHF
CDR3nt: TGTGCCAGCAGCCATTCAGGGGTAGGCAATCAGCCCCAGCATTTT